What follows are 23 T cell receptor beta chains derived from one specimen sequenced in a study of CD8+ T cells in alopecia areata. Extracted from the samples, RNA was reverse transcribed into cDNA to serve as the sequencing template. Some clones are missing from TCRdb's copy, which holds only in-frame ones; the method was immunoSEQ multiplex PCR. In the table there are around 120,000 clones, roughly 50% of which are singletons. Input material: NKG2D-low CD8+ T cells sorted from blood. The source of these receptors is a human donor with alopecia areata.

Concerning this clone itself: One end of the junction does not line up with germline, which may come from a read error. The chain uses TRBV29-1 and TRBJ1-2; D is undetermined. This CDR3 region has 13 residues. The germline V gene has CDR1 SQVTM and CDR2 ANQGSEA. CDR3: CSASKTTNCGYTF. In DNA form, the CDR3 reads TGCAGCGCGTCCAAGACCACAAACTGTGGCTACACCTTC.

This rearrangement joins TRBV30 to TRBJ1-5; D unclear. The V end lost 3 bases, the J end lost 7 bases, and 13 bases lay between the germline ends. The CDR3 extends over 13 amino acids. CDR1 and CDR2 (germline): GTSNPN, SVGIG (reference sequence). The CDR3 DNA sequence: TGTGCCTGGAGGGACGGGTATGAGCAGCCCCAGCATTTT. Protein: CAWRDGYEQPQHF.

The chain carries TRBV2 and TRBJ2-2; a weak D match, TRBD2 (6 bases). Germline CDR1 reads SNHLY; CDR2 reads FYNNEI. The V end lost 6 bases, the J end lost 3 bases, and 11 bases lay between the germline ends. This CDR3 has 14 amino acids. The CDR3 nucleotides are TGTGCCAGCAGAGGCGGGGTTTACACCGGGGAGCTGTTTTTT. Translation gives CASRGGVYTGELFF.

The chain has TRBV7-9 and TRBJ2-5, with a possible D match to TRBD2 (6 bases). With 5 bases removed from V and 4 bases from J, the gap between germline ends came to 14 bases. The CDR3 length is 14 residues. From germline, CDR1 is SEHNR and CDR2 FQNEAQ (reference sequence). CDR3 coding DNA: TGTGCCAGCAGCGGCAAGGACTACCCAGAGACCCAGTACTTC. This encodes CASSGKDYPETQYF.

V usage is TRBV29-1 and J usage is TRBJ2-5; D remains ambiguous. Germline assignment: CDR1 SQVTM and CDR2 ANQGSEA. V was cut by 0 bases and J by 4 bases, with 18 bases left in between. The CDR3 loop spans 16 amino acids. CDR3 region: CSVEDQDQPSPETQYF. CDR3 bases: TGCAGCGTTGAAGATCAGGACCAACCTTCCCCAGAGACCCAGTACTTC.

The chain couples TRBV30 to TRBJ2-7, with D hard to call. The CDR3 is made up of 12 amino acids. V was clipped by 0 bases and J by 2 bases, with 5 bases between them. Looked up from germline, CDR1 is GTSNPN and CDR2 is SVGIG (reference sequence). The CDR3 bases are TGTGCCTGGAGTGTAGGGACCTACGAGCAGTACTTC. Translated, it gives CAWSVGTYEQYF.

This clone was found once. This chain links TRBV23-1 with TRBJ2-6, with D unresolved. Being an ORF, TRBV23-1 has a function that is uncertain. Trimming shortened V by 2 bases and J by 0 bases, and 14 bases separated the two germline ends. The CDR3 extends over 18 amino acids. This chain's CDR3 is CASSQPDLPHSGANVLTF. Here the CDR3 DNA reads TGCGCCAGCAGTCAACCGGACCTACCCCACTCTGGGGCCAACGTCCTGACTTTC.

The chain has TRBV29-1 and TRBJ2-6; D not certain. This CDR3 spans 14 amino acids. The V end was cut by 3 bases, the J end by 5 bases, with 11 bases between. CDR1 and CDR2 from the germline V gene are SQVTM and ANQGSEA. The chain's CDR3 is CSVDSDIRANVLTF. The CDR3 DNA follows: TGCAGCGTTGATTCGGATATTCGGGCCAACGTCCTGACTTTC.

This rearrangement joins TRBV27 to TRBJ2-3, with TRBD1 matching over 9 bases. Germline CDR1 is MNHEY and CDR2 is SMNVEV (reference sequence). CDR3 length: 15 amino acids. Unmatched junction bases numbered 7, after V lost 3 bases and J lost 6 bases. CDR3: CASSLGQGWIDTQYF. In DNA form, the CDR3 reads TGTGCCAGCAGTTTGGGACAGGGTTGGATTGATACGCAGTATTTT.

The chain links TRBV11-2 to TRBJ2-7, with a possible D match to TRBD1 (5 bases). This CDR3 contains 14 residues. Germline lookup yields CDR1 SGHAT and CDR2 FQNNGV. V shed 3 bases and J shed 3 bases, with 12 bases lying between them. Here the CDR3 reads CASSFGVGDYEQYF. The CDR3 DNA reads as TGTGCCAGCAGCTTTGGGGTAGGGGACTACGAGCAGTACTTC.

This clone was seen more than once but under ten times. The genes are TRBV29-1 and TRBJ2-3; D not certain. Germline V gene sequence: CDR1 SQVTM, CDR2 ANQGSEA. This CDR3 spans 13 amino acids. Trimming shortened V by 7 bases and J by 2 bases, and 13 bases separated the two germline ends. CDR3 bases: TGCAGCGCTGAGGACGGGTACACAGATACGCAGTATTTT. It yields the protein CSAEDGYTDTQYF.

This chain links TRBV7-9 with TRBJ2-5; D remains ambiguous. Trimming took 2 bases from V and 3 from J, leaving 10 bases between them. Germline-derived CDR1 and CDR2 are SEHNR and FQNEAQ (reference sequence). The CDR3 consists of 14 residues. For the CDR3, the DNA is TGTGCCAGCAGCTTACGGGCAGGAGAAGAGACCCAGTACTTC. Residues: CASSLRAGEETQYF. The entire variable domain, with the rest obtained from reference TRBV7-9 and TRBJ2-5, is as follows: DTGVSQNPRHKITKRGQNVTFRCDPISEHNRLYWYRQTLGQGPEFLTYFQNEAQLEKSRLLSDRFSAERPKGSFSTLEIQRTEQGDSAMYLCASSLRAGEETQYFGPGTRLLVL.

This clone was picked up a small number of times. V and J are TRBV29-1 and TRBJ2-7; D is possibly TRBD1 (6 bases). Trimming stripped 6 bases from V and 5 bases from J, with 20 bases between. The germline V gene encodes CDR1 SQVTM and CDR2 ANQGSEA. This CDR3 comprises 14 residues. The CDR3 here is CSVGHSLVSHEQYF. CDR3 nucleotide sequence: TGCAGCGTGGGACACTCCCTGGTGAGTCACGAGCAGTACTTC.

This chain joins TRBV29-1 and TRBJ2-1; a weak D match, TRBD1 (5 bases). The CDR3 loop spans 16 amino acids. The V and J ends lost 4 bases and 6 bases respectively, with 22 bases between them. The V gene's germline CDR1 is SQVTM and CDR2 ANQGSEA. The CDR3 nucleotides are TGCAGCGTTGTTCCCCAGGTGCTAGGGGCTATCAATGAGCAGTTCTTC. This translates into CSVVPQVLGAINEQFF.

The V and J genes are TRBV30 and TRBJ2-1; D possibly matches TRBD1 or TRBD2 (6 bases each). V lost 0 bases and J 2 bases, leaving 8 bases between the germline ends. Germline V gives CDR1 GTSNPN, CDR2 SVGIG (reference sequence). CDR3 length: 14 residues. CDR3 amino acids: CAWSVGGTYNEQFF. Here the CDR3 DNA reads TGTGCCTGGAGTGTAGGGGGGACCTACAATGAGCAGTTCTTC. Using reference TRBV30 and TRBJ2-1 for the parts outside the CDR3, the full variable domain is SQTIHQWPATLVQPVGSPLSLECTVEGTSNPNLYWYRQAAGRGLQLLFYSVGIGQISSEVPQNLSASRPQDRQFILSSKKLLLSDSGFYLCAWSVGGTYNEQFFGPGTRLTVL.

This sequence joins TRBV29-1 and TRBJ2-7; perhaps D is TRBD1 or TRBD2 (5 bases each). V lost 4 bases and J 9 bases, leaving 16 bases between the germline ends. The V gene's germline CDR1 is SQVTM and CDR2 ANQGSEA. The CDR3 contains 12 residues. DNA of the CDR3: TGCAGCGTTGGGGGGATAGGGACCGGGCAGTACTTC. The encoded protein is CSVGGIGTGQYF.

V and J are TRBV5-1 and TRBJ2-7, with 8 bases matching TRBD1. Germline V gene data show CDR1 as SGHRS and CDR2 as YFSETQ. The CDR3 has 15 residues. V lost 0 bases, J lost 2 bases, and 4 bases stayed unmatched. In DNA, the CDR3 is TGCGCCAGCAGCTTGGGACAGGGGTTCGCCTACGAGCAGTACTTC. As protein: CASSLGQGFAYEQYF.

In nucleotides, the CDR3 is TGCAGCCATTGGGACAACTTGAACACTGAAGCTTTCTTT. The encoded protein is CSHWDNLNTEAFF. The chain couples TRBV29-1 to TRBJ1-1; possibly TRBD1 for D (6 bases). V was shortened by 8 bases and J by 0 bases, with 13 bases between the two germline ends. The CDR3 is made up of 13 amino acids. CDR1 SQVTM and CDR2 ANQGSEA come from the germline V gene.

The chain uses TRBV27 and TRBJ2-1, with TRBD2 matching 8 bases. Germline values: CDR1 MNHEY, CDR2 SMNVEV (reference sequence). Unmatched junction bases numbered 3, after V lost 8 bases and J lost 3 bases. This CDR3 is 13 amino acids long. CDR3 region: CASGGLVYNEQFF. The CDR3, as DNA: TGTGCCAGCGGGGGACTAGTCTACAATGAGCAGTTCTTC.

The chain couples TRBV5-1 to TRBJ2-7, with TRBD2 matching over 15 bases. This CDR3 is built from 18 residues. Germline assignment: CDR1 SGHRS and CDR2 YFSETQ. The ends lost 0 bases at V and 4 bases at J; junction bases unmatched: 8. CDR3 residues: CASSLERTSGGAGYEQYF. The DNA for the CDR3 is TGCGCCAGCAGCTTGGAGCGGACTAGCGGGGGGGCCGGGTACGAGCAGTACTTC.

The V gene is TRBV4-1, the J gene TRBJ2-3; 12 bases are a match to TRBD2. Germline V gene lookup returns CDR1 MGHRA and CDR2 YSYEKL. V trimming: 2 bases; J trimming: 6 bases; junction bases outside the gene matches: 3. The CDR3 extends over 15 amino acids. The CDR3 sequence: CASSQYTSGRDTQYF. The DNA of the CDR3 is TGCGCCAGCAGCCAATATACTAGCGGGAGGGATACGCAGTATTTT.

There are a few counts of this clone. The genes are TRBV29-1 and TRBJ2-5; perhaps D is TRBD1 or TRBD2 (5 bases each). Trimming shortened V by 2 bases and J by 2 bases, and 12 bases separated the two germline ends. The CDR3 spans 14 residues. The V gene's germline CDR1 is SQVTM and CDR2 ANQGSEA. CDR3 residues: CSVEWLGRQETQYF. CDR3 bases: TGCAGCGTTGAATGGTTGGGACGGCAAGAGACCCAGTACTTC.

CDR3 nucleotide sequence: TGCAGCGTTGAAGAGGAAGGGAACTATGGCTACACCTTC. This gives the protein CSVEEEGNYGYTF. The V call is TRBV29-1, the J call TRBJ1-2; D is unclear. CDR3 length equals 13 residues. The germline V gene encodes CDR1 SQVTM and CDR2 ANQGSEA. Trimming removed 0 bases from V and 2 bases from J, with 7 bases in between. Full variable domain (remainder filled in from reference TRBV29-1 and TRBJ1-2): SAVISQKPSRDICQRGTSLTIQCQVDSQVTMMFWYRQQPGQSLTLIATANQGSEATYESGFVIDKFPISRPNLTFSTLTVSNMSPEDSSIYLCSVEEEGNYGYTFGSGTRLTVV.